A selection of T cell receptor beta chains follows, all from one sample in a study of blood T cell repertoires in COVID-19. Libraries were prepared by immunoSEQ multiplex PCR; TCRdb keeps only in-frame clonotypes and omits some of them. This sample yields around 90,000 clones, of which 88% are seen a single time; around 1.9% belongs to the top ten. The specimen was peripheral blood. These TCRs come from a middle-aged man with COVID-19, enrolled during active disease. CDR3s include the opening cysteine and the closing phenylalanine or tryptophan. The D gene is left open where the match is weak. Not all rows give a size; the values are once, few, many and, for expanded clones, a class.

>.|TRBJ1-3|TRBD1|TRBV11-3
TGTGCCAGCAGCTCCAGCCAGGGGGCGCCTAGCTCTGGAAACACCATATATTTT
CASSSSQGAPSSGNTIYF
>.|TRBJ1-1|.|TRBV28
TGTGCCAGCAGTTCCTCGGGACTCGGTATTGAAGCTTTCTTT
CASSSSGLGIEAFF
>.|TRBJ2-5|.|TRBV5-5
TGTGCCAGCAGCTTGAGGGGAGAGACCCAGTACTTC
CASSLRGETQYF
>few|TRBJ1-2|.|TRBV3-1/TRBV3-2
TGTGCCAGCAGCCAAGATTCTCCTACAGATCCCTATGGCTACACCTTC
CASSQDSPTDPYGYTF
>.|TRBJ1-5|.|TRBV7-9
TGTGCCAGCAGCTCCAGTGATAGCAATCAGCCCCAGCATTTT
CASSSSDSNQPQHF
>.|TRBJ1-3|.|TRBV29-1
TGCAGCGTCGCGGAGAGCTCTGGAAACACCATATATTTT
CSVAESSGNTIYF
>.|TRBJ2-4|.|TRBV6-2/TRBV6-3
TGTGCCAGCAGTTACACTCTCCTAGCCAAAAACATTCAGTACTTC
CASSYTLLAKNIQYF
>.|TRBJ2-7|TRBD2|TRBV5-1
TGCGCCAGCAGACGTCTAGCGGGGGACTACGAGCAGTACTTC
CASRRLAGDYEQYF
>once|TRBJ1-2|.|TRBV3-1/TRBV3-2
TGTGCCAGCAGTCTAAGAGGGGGAGTCTATGGCTACACCTTC
CASSLRGGVYGYTF
>.|TRBJ1-6|TRBD1|TRBV30
TGTGCCTGGAGTGCGGACAGGGGGCGAGTTTCACCCCTCCACTTT
CAWSADRGRVSPLHF
>.|TRBJ2-3|.|TRBV9
TGTGCCAGCAGCCCCATGGGGGGACCTACAAGCACAGATACGCAGTATTTT
CASSPMGGPTSTDTQYF
>.|TRBJ2-7|TRBD2|TRBV18
TGTGCCAGCTCACGGACTAGCGGGGAGTCCTACGAGCAGTACTTC
CASSRTSGESYEQYF
>.|TRBJ2-1|TRBD2|TRBV19
TGTGCCAGTAGTGTTCTAGCGGGGGGGCGCAATGAGCAGTTCTTC
CASSVLAGGRNEQFF
>few|TRBJ1-4|.|TRBV4-2
TGTGCCAGCAGCCAACGCCTATTCACGGGGACAACTAATGAAAAACTGTTTTTT
CASSQRLFTGTTNEKLFF
>.|TRBJ2-3|TRBD2|TRBV5-1
TGCGCCAGCAGCCCCCTAGCGGGGGGGCGGACAGATACGCAGTATTTT
CASSPLAGGRTDTQYF
>.|TRBJ1-4|TRBD1|TRBV7-9
TGTGCCAGCAGCTCCGCAGGGGGCGGGCCTAATGAAAAACTGTTTTTT
CASSSAGGGPNEKLFF
>once|TRBJ1-4|TRBD1|TRBV5-5
TGTGCCAGCAGCACGGGACAGGCTTTTCGAGAAAAACTGTTTTTT
CASSTGQAFREKLFF
>.|TRBJ2-2|.|TRBV6-7
TGTGCCAGCAGTTCAATGACAGGAGCCAACGGTGACACCGGGGAGCTGTTTTTT
CASSSMTGANGDTGELFF
>.|TRBJ1-3|.|TRBV2
TGTGCCAGCAAAGACAGAAGAACTTCTGGAAACACCATATATTTT
CASKDRRTSGNTIYF
>.|TRBJ2-5|TRBD2|TRBV3-1/TRBV3-2
TGTGCCAGCAGCCAGGTTAGACTAGCGGGTAAAGAGACCCAGTACTTC
CASSQVRLAGKETQYF
>.|TRBJ2-2|.|TRBV10-3
TGTGCCATCAGGACAACAGACACGTTGGACACCGGGGAGCTGTTTTTT
CAIRTTDTLDTGELFF
>.|TRBJ1-5|.|TRBV19
TGTGCCAGTAGTATTATGGACAGAGCAAATCAGCCCCAGCATTTT
CASSIMDRANQPQHF
>.|TRBJ2-7|.|TRBV21-1
TGTGCCAGGAGGGGCGGGGTCCACGAGCAGTACTTC
CARRGGVHEQYF
>.|TRBJ1-6|TRBD1|TRBV27
TGTGCCAGCAGTCGACAGGGTTACAACTCACCCCTCCACTTT
CASSRQGYNSPLHF
>.|TRBJ1-5|.|TRBV4-1
TGCGCCAGCAGCCAAGGACAGATTAGCAATCAGCCCCAGCATTTT
CASSQGQISNQPQHF
>.|TRBJ1-2|TRBD1|TRBV7-9
TGTGCCAGCAGCCGGACAGGGGGAGGAAACTATGGCTACACCTTC
CASSRTGGGNYGYTF
>.|TRBJ1-1|TRBD1|TRBV6-5
TGTGCCAGCAGTTACTCGGTAGGGGGCAGGACTGAAGCTTTCTTT
CASSYSVGGRTEAFF
>.|TRBJ2-7|.|TRBV27
TGTGCCAGCAGTTTGGAGGGGTACGAGCAGTACTTC
CASSLEGYEQYF
>.|TRBJ1-2|.|TRBV2
TGTGCCAGCAGTTCACAGGGTGCCGTCGGTGGCTACACCTTC
CASSSQGAVGGYTF
>once|TRBJ2-7|TRBD1|TRBV19
TGTGCCAGTAGTGGGGGGACAGGGGGCGCCAACTACGAGCAGTACTTC
CASSGGTGGANYEQYF
>.|TRBJ2-7|TRBD1|TRBV11-3
TGTGCCAGCAGATTTACTCCCCTTACCTCCCGGGACAGGGAATCCTACGAGCAGTACTTC
CASRFTPLTSRDRESYEQYF
>.|TRBJ2-2|.|TRBV2
TGTGCCAGCACGGAGGTTTCTACCGGGGAGCTGTTTTTT
CASTEVSTGELFF
>.|TRBJ1-3|.|TRBV4-1
TGCGCCAGCAGCCCCAGGCCCGAGGGAGTAACTGGAAACACCATATATTTT
CASSPRPEGVTGNTIYF
>.|TRBJ2-2|.|TRBV11-3
TGTGCCAGCAGCTTTCGGAGGACAGACAACACCGGGGAGCTGTTTTTT
CASSFRRTDNTGELFF
>.|TRBJ2-3|TRBD1|TRBV24-1
TGTGCCACCAGTGATCCACCGACAGGGCTGACAGATACGCAGTATTTT
CATSDPPTGLTDTQYF
>.|TRBJ2-2|.|TRBV7-3
TGTGCCAGCAGCACACAGGTCCAGGCCAACGCCGGGGAGCTGTTTTTT
CASSTQVQANAGELFF
>.|TRBJ1-4|.|TRBV18
TGTGCCAGCTCACCAAATTCAGGAGAAAAACTGTTTTTT
CASSPNSGEKLFF
>.|TRBJ1-3|.|TRBV5-1
TGCGCCAGCAGGGAAGGACAGGGAAACACCATATATTTT
CASREGQGNTIYF
>.|TRBJ2-7|.|TRBV6-5
TGTGCCAGCAGTTCTTTCCACGAGCAGTACTTC
CASSSFHEQYF